Shown below are 18 T cell receptor beta chains from a single sample sequenced in a study of monozygotic twins with inflammatory bowel disease. TCRdb re-called the 5' RACE reads and gives one entry per CDR3 protein, without DNA. The sample table includes 88,000 or so distinct CDR3 sequences. Sequenced: blood. The receptor set was obtained from a human donor with ulcerative colitis or Crohn's disease, or a healthy co-twin of an affected twin (not recorded which).

The chain carries TRBV10-3 and TRBJ2-7; there is no DNA to check the TCRdb D call of TRBD1. The CDR3 loop spans 11 amino acids. Germline-derived CDR1 and CDR2 are ENHRY and SYGVKD. This CDR3 reads CATSTGGEQYF.

The chain joins TRBV12-3 or TRBV12-4 to TRBJ1-2; TCRdb reports TRBD1, a call that lacks DNA to check it against. The CDR3 length is 14 residues. The CDR3 protein is CASTLGDRGYGYTF.

The rearrangement uses TRBV24-1 and TRBJ1-2. The length of the CDR3 is 12 residues. Germline V gene sequence: CDR1 KGHDR, CDR2 SFDVKD. The CDR3 loop is CAARESNYGYTF.

V and J are TRBV7-2 and TRBJ1-5. CDR3 size: 12 residues. CDR1 and CDR2 (germline): SGHTA, FQGNSA. The CDR3 is CASSLGYQPQHF.

The J gene is TRBJ1-1, the V gene TRBV2; TCRdb outputs TRBD1, but without DNA this stays unchecked. Per the germline V gene, CDR1 is SNHLY and CDR2 is FYNNEI. The CDR3 consists of 15 residues. The CDR3 loop reads CASSASTGGGTEAFF.

The gene calls are TRBV7-9 and TRBJ1-1; TCRdb names TRBD1, which stays unverified in the absence of DNA. Germline values: CDR1 SEHNR, CDR2 FQNEAQ (reference sequence). The CDR3 spans 17 residues. The CDR3 spells CASSLAGGQGWPTEAFF.

This clonotype counts as medium-sized by frequency. This chain uses TRBV5-1 with TRBJ2-1; TCRdb's D gene call, TRBD1, goes unchecked for lack of DNA. CDR1 is SGHRS and CDR2 is YFSETQ in the germline V gene. This CDR3 is 15 amino acids long. The CDR3 here is CASSFGGSGVGEQFF.

This chain connects TRBV18 to TRBJ1-2; no DNA is available, so the TRBD1 call from TCRdb remains unchecked. The germline CDR1 and CDR2 sequences are KGHSH and LQKENI. This CDR3 has 14 residues. The CDR3 spells CASSQGQGALGYTF.

The chain couples TRBV11-2 to TRBJ2-1; TCRdb's assignment of TRBD1 cannot be checked, as there is no DNA. CDR3 length: 15 residues. Per the germline V gene, CDR1 is SGHAT and CDR2 is FQNNGV. CDR3 amino acids: CASSPWSGAGGEQFF.

This chain connects TRBV9 to TRBJ2-3; the D gene TCRdb calls, TRBD2, cannot be checked with no DNA. CDR3 size: 15 residues. Looked up from germline, CDR1 is SGDLS and CDR2 is YYNGEE. CDR3 region: CASSVGGGALDTQYF.

V is TRBV5-1 and J is TRBJ2-3; no DNA is available, so the TRBD2 call from TCRdb remains unchecked. Per germline, CDR1 SGHRS and CDR2 YFSETQ. CDR3 size: 14 residues. CDR3 region: CASSLGGAQDTQYF.

V usage is TRBV20-1 and J usage is TRBJ2-3; TCRdb gives TRBD2 as the D gene, but with no DNA this cannot be confirmed. The CDR3 consists of 15 residues. Germline assignment: CDR1 DFQATT and CDR2 SNEGSKA (reference sequence). CDR3 region: CSARSGGGSTDTQYF.

The chain carries TRBV27 and TRBJ2-1; TCRdb's D call of TRBD2 is untestable without DNA. From germline, CDR1 is MNHEY and CDR2 SMNVEV (reference sequence). The CDR3 sequence is 18 residues long. CDR3 amino acids: CASSFKGAGVLRSNEQFF.

V gene TRBV10-1 combines with J gene TRBJ2-3; TCRdb designates TRBD1, a call that cannot be tested without DNA. The V gene's germline CDR1 is WNHNN and CDR2 SYGVQD (reference sequence). This CDR3 is 16 amino acids long. The CDR3 protein is CASSGQGARGKDTQYF.

The gene calls are TRBV6-2 or TRBV6-3 and TRBJ1-1. The CDR3 is 15 amino acids. CDR1 is MNHEY, CDR2 SVGEGT, per germline. The CDR3 here is CASIMFRGMNTEAFF.

The chain joins TRBV12-3 or TRBV12-4 to TRBJ2-2; the D call from TCRdb, TRBD1, cannot be confirmed without DNA. This CDR3 comprises 15 residues. CDR3 sequence reads: CASSSGTDNTGELFF.

CDR3 protein: CASSLGDNTGELFF. The chain links TRBV5-1 to TRBJ2-2; TCRdb's assignment of TRBD1 cannot be checked, as there is no DNA. This CDR3 spans 14 amino acids. Germline CDR1 SGHRS, CDR2 YFSETQ.

The chain links TRBV20-1 to TRBJ2-1; checking the TCRdb D call of TRBD1 is not possible without DNA. CDR1 DFQATT and CDR2 SNEGSKA come from the germline V gene (reference sequence). The CDR3 contains 17 residues. Here the CDR3 reads CSAPGTGFGGSYNEQFF.